A selection of T cell receptor beta chains follows, all from one sample in a study of T cell responses to AZD1222 COVID-19 vaccine. The protocol was immunoSEQ multiplex PCR, while the TCRdb copy is restricted to in-frame clones and leaves out a portion. The sample consists of about 120,000 clones, approximately 83% of them appearing once. The source was peripheral blood, collected on day 0 of AZD1222 vaccination. These receptors all come from an adult in good health. Both conserved end residues are part of each CDR3. The order of the fields is V gene, D gene, J gene, clone size, CDR3 protein, CDR3 DNA. The D gene is left open where the match is weak. Expanded clones get a size class; other rows say once, few or many, or leave the size out.

TRBV10-3	NA	TRBJ1-5	NA	CAISLTPGREQPQHF	TGTGCCATCAGCCTAACTCCAGGGAGAGAACAGCCCCAGCATTTT
TRBV27	NA	TRBJ1-4	NA	CASSPFLGERVFF	TGTGCCAGCAGCCCATTCCTCGGGGAGCGGGTGTTTTTT
TRBV28	NA	TRBJ2-3	NA	CASSFGHTDTQYF	TGTGCCAGCAGTTTCGGCCACACAGATACGCAGTATTTT
TRBV28	NA	TRBJ2-3	NA	CATLFGAVSTDTQYF	TGTGCCACCCTTTTCGGAGCGGTTAGCACAGATACGCAGTATTTT
TRBV11-2	NA	TRBJ1-1	NA	CASSPRGREGTEAFF	TGTGCCAGCAGCCCGCGAGGTCGGGAGGGCACTGAAGCTTTCTTT
TRBV4-2	NA	TRBJ1-4	once	CASSHPGTENEKLFF	TGTGCCAGCAGCCATCCTGGGACGGAAAATGAAAAACTGTTTTTT
TRBV9	TRBD1	TRBJ1-2	NA	CASSPGQARGRTF	TGTGCCAGCAGCCCGGGACAGGCTCGAGGGCGCACCTTC
TRBV19	TRBD1	TRBJ1-1	NA	CASSTQGVIEAFF	TGTGCCAGTAGTACTCAGGGGGTGATCGAAGCTTTCTTT
TRBV5-1	NA	TRBJ1-2	NA	CASSLAQTRDYGYTF	TGCGCCAGCAGCTTGGCGCAGACGCGAGACTATGGCTACACCTTC
TRBV19	NA	TRBJ2-5	once	CASSMRETQYF	TGTGCCAGTAGTATGAGGGAGACCCAGTACTTC
TRBV19	NA	TRBJ1-1	NA	CASSTYKNTEAFF	TGTGCCAGTAGTACTTACAAGAATACTGAAGCTTTCTTT
TRBV5-6	NA	TRBJ2-3	NA	CASSLGSGTDTQYF	TGTGCCAGCAGCTTGGGAAGCGGCACAGATACGCAGTATTTT
TRBV7-2	NA	TRBJ1-4	NA	CASSLNRARNEKLFF	TGTGCCAGCAGCTTAAACAGGGCCCGGAATGAAAAACTGTTTTTT
TRBV19	NA	TRBJ1-2	NA	CASRREGFYGYTF	TGTGCCAGTAGACGCGAGGGGTTCTATGGCTACACCTTC
TRBV24-1	TRBD2	TRBJ2-3	NA	CATSGSTDTQYF	TGTGCCACTAGCGGGAGTACAGATACGCAGTATTTT
TRBV5-8	NA	TRBJ2-2	NA	CASSFVRLDTGELFF	TGTGCCAGCAGCTTCGTCAGGCTAGACACCGGGGAGCTGTTTTTT
TRBV2	NA	TRBJ1-2	NA	CASSEAQSVGYTF	TGTGCCAGCAGTGAAGCGCAGAGCGTGGGCTACACCTTC
TRBV6-5	NA	TRBJ1-2	NA	CASSRGQTDGYTF	TGTGCCAGCAGCCGGGGGCAGACGGATGGCTACACCTTC
TRBV24-1	NA	TRBJ2-3	NA	CATSDSGGYRAGTASTDTQYF	TGTGCCACCAGTGATTCCGGGGGCTACCGGGCCGGGACAGCCAGCACAGATACGCAGTATTTT
TRBV11-2	NA	TRBJ2-1	NA	CASSLVFRGTVYNEQFF	TGTGCCAGCAGCTTAGTATTTAGAGGGACTGTCTACAATGAGCAGTTCTTC
TRBV18	NA	TRBJ1-2	NA	CASSDGGDYGYTF	TGTGCCAGCTCCGATGGGGGAGACTATGGCTACACCTTC
TRBV9	NA	TRBJ2-1	few	CASSVAQRHNEQFF	TGTGCCAGCAGCGTAGCTCAGCGGCACAATGAGCAGTTCTTC
TRBV5-8	TRBD2	TRBJ2-5	NA	CASRPAGGPTQYF	TGTGCCAGTCGGCCGGCGGGGGGACCGACCCAGTACTTC
TRBV7-8	NA	TRBJ2-2	NA	CASSPLLGRNTGELFF	TGTGCCAGCAGCCCGCTTCTGGGGCGGAACACCGGGGAGCTGTTTTTT
TRBV29-1	TRBD1	TRBJ1-2	few	CSVEGTGAGGYTF	TGCAGCGTTGAAGGGACAGGGGCGGGCGGCTACACCTTC
TRBV5-8	NA	TRBJ2-5	NA	CASSLGNSPGETQYF	TGTGCCAGCAGCTTGGGGAACTCTCCCGGAGAGACCCAGTACTTC
TRBV7-2	TRBD1	TRBJ2-7	NA	CASSLGTGPYEQYF	TGTGCCAGCAGCTTGGGGACAGGGCCCTACGAGCAGTACTTC
TRBV19	NA	TRBJ2-2	NA	CASSHLLASGELFF	TGTGCCAGTAGTCACCTTCTAGCGTCCGGGGAGCTGTTTTTT
TRBV3-1/TRBV3-2	NA	TRBJ2-2	NA	CASSQDSRVMVNTGELFF	TGTGCCAGCAGCCAAGACTCACGGGTTATGGTGAACACCGGGGAGCTGTTTTTT
TRBV2	NA	TRBJ2-3	NA	CASRADTDTQYF	TGTGCCAGCCGAGCGGACACAGATACGCAGTATTTT
TRBV12-3/TRBV12-4	NA	TRBJ1-2	NA	CASSPGFYGYTF	TGTGCCAGCAGCCCCGGATTCTATGGCTACACCTTC
TRBV1	NA	TRBJ2-1	once	CTSSQDFVCEQFF	TGCACCAGCAGCCAAGATTTCGTGTGTGAGCAGTTCTTC